This is a list of T cell receptor beta chains from one sample in a study of PD-L1 blockade in urothelial cancer. Assay: immunoSEQ multiplex PCR; the TCRdb copy retains only in-frame clones and omits some. Here the sample spans 35,000 to 50,000 clones, roughly four fifths being singletons. The sample in question was PBMCs, obtained around atezolizumab (anti-PD-L1) treatment. The receptors stem from a man aged 55 to 69 with urothelial cancer. The conserved cysteine and the conserved F or W are not part of the CDR3 here.

TRBV7-2 | 13 | ASSPATGFQETQY
TRBV6-5 | 11 | ASKGGYNSPLH
TRBV7-2 | 13 | ASSPGQGSSYEQY
TRBV10-3 | 13 | AISETGPDYNGYT
TRBV5-6 | 11 | ASSKDTGEPQH
TRBV28 | 13 | ASSLPGTGDTEAF
TRBV7-9 | 11 | ASSQGGATEAF
TRBV6-5 | 11 | ASRAGRDYEQY
TRBV7-2 | 13 | ASSLAGGFGGGYT
TRBV5-3 | 14 | ARSLEARGSNQPQH
TRBV28 | 12 | ASSPPGTVKRLF
TRBV2 | 13 | ASRKGATYPYEQY
TRBV7-9 | 14 | ASSQPSGGPAGELF
TRBV7-8 | 12 | ASSLGRGQETQY
TRBV29-1 | 11 | SVDMPGGQRVI
TRBV30 | 12 | AWEGDRGSDTQY
TRBV2 | 13 | ASSEESGGLGGYT
TRBV5-1 | 13 | ASSSDRPLIDGYT
TRBV6-5 | 13 | ASSPQGRDTGELF
TRBV5-1 | 11 | ASTLGGADTQY
TRBV4-2 | 17 | ASSQDPGSYESSYNEQF
TRBV15 | 11 | ATRGGSEETQY
TRBV4-1 | 13 | ASSQVIPQGDGYT
TRBV6-6 | 14 | ASSHLTGSGTDTQY
TRBV18 | 12 | ASSPTGGRQPQH
TRBV5-4 | 10 | ASSLLNTEAF
TRBV6-6 | 13 | ASSYQGRGGETQY
TRBV28 | 13 | ASTFSGGESQPQH
TRBV5-1 | 10 | ATGTGGNEQF
TRBV5-4 | 13 | ASSYRESNTGELF
TRBV18 | 14 | ASSPRVDRTLYGYT
TRBV5-6 | 12 | ASSLGHGSYGYT
TRBV19 | 11 | ASSIGGSYGYT
TRBV6-6 | 14 | ASSPRWDRANEKLF
TRBV5-4 | 11 | ASSLSRGTEAF
TRBV18 | 11 | ASSLGQNTEAF
TRBV2 | 13 | ASSPDRGSSQKLF
TRBV23-1 | 13 | ASSQPTESTGELF
TRBV7-9 | 11 | ASSKTGGDGYT
TRBV2 | 13 | ASSETGTGARPQH
TRBV6-5 | 12 | ASKKSSYNSPLH
TRBV6-6 | 13 | ASSSRGPPAYEQY
TRBV14 | 12 | ASSLLSGAAGYT
TRBV5-1 | 13 | ASSLGTSGDSGAF
TRBV10-3 | 13 | AISERSARADTQY
TRBV19 | 13 | ASIGTAGTTDTQY
TRBV6-5 | 9 | ASGETEPQH